A selection of T cell receptor beta chains follows, all from one sample in a study of control samples from healthy donors and cancer patients. Only in-frame clones appear in the TCRdb table, and some are missing; sequencing was by immunoSEQ multiplex PCR. Altogether about 150,000 clones are present, under 90% being singletons, with the ten largest covering over 4.5%. Material for sequencing was blood. These receptors were taken from a man under 40 in good health. CDR3s include the opening cysteine and the closing phenylalanine or tryptophan. D genes are given only for firm matches. Expanded clones get a size class; other rows say once, few or many, or leave the size out.

- - TRBJ1-5 14 TRBV18 TGTGCCAGCTCACCAGTTAGGAGCAATCAGCCCCAGCATTTT CASSPVRSNQPQHF
- - TRBJ1-1 13 TRBV27 TGTGCCAGCAGTTTACGTGCGAGCACTGAAGCTTTCTTT CASSLRASTEAFF
TRBD2 once TRBJ2-3 16 TRBV5-1 TGCGCCAGCAGCACGGGGACTAGCGGTCGCACAGATACGCAGTATTTT CASSTGTSGRTDTQYF
TRBD1 - TRBJ2-7 13 TRBV5-1 TGCGCCAGCAGCTCCGGACAGGGTTACGAGCAGTACTTC CASSSGQGYEQYF
TRBD1 - TRBJ1-1 15 TRBV4-2 TGTGCCAGCAGCCAGGGGACAGGGCCGAACACTGAAGCTTTCTTT CASSQGTGPNTEAFF
TRBD1 - TRBJ1-2 15 TRBV4-2 TGTGCCAGCAGCCCCCGCCCCACAGGGGTGGATGGCTACACCTTC CASSPRPTGVDGYTF
- - TRBJ2-5 16 TRBV5-4 TGTGCCAGCAGCTTGTATAGTGGAGGGCTGGGGGAGACCCAGTACTTC CASSLYSGGLGETQYF
- - TRBJ1-5 15 TRBV2 TGTGCCAGCAGTGATGGAATAACGGGAGCTCAGCCCCAGCATTTT CASSDGITGAQPQHF
- once TRBJ1-2 13 TRBV7-9 TGTGCCAGCAGCTCAAACACAGGTGCTGGCTACACCTTC CASSSNTGAGYTF
- - TRBJ1-2 14 TRBV11-2 TGTGCCAGCAGCCTTGGACTGCTGAATGGTGGCTACACCTTC CASSLGLLNGGYTF
- - TRBJ1-2 15 TRBV7-9 TGTGCCAGCACCCTCCCTGTGGGACATAGCTATGGCTACACCTTC CASTLPVGHSYGYTF
- - TRBJ2-1 12 TRBV20-1 TGCAGTGCTAGTTCAGGTTACAATGAGCAGTTCTTC CSASSGYNEQFF
TRBD2 - TRBJ2-3 16 TRBV4-2 TGTGCCAGCAGCCAAGGTAGCGGGGGGGGCACAGATACGCAGTATTTT CASSQGSGGGTDTQYF
TRBD1 - TRBJ1-2 15 TRBV24-1 TGTGCCACCAGTGATGAAGACAGGGGGCACTATGGCTACACCTTC CATSDEDRGHYGYTF
- - TRBJ1-2 14 TRBV6-5 TGTGCCAGCAGTCTACGGACGGACGGCTATGGCTACACCTTC CASSLRTDGYGYTF
- - TRBJ1-4 17 TRBV12-5 TGTGCTAGTGGTTTGGCCCCAGGGGCACCAACTAATGAAAAACTGTTTTTT CASGLAPGAPTNEKLFF
- - TRBJ2-7 15 TRBV5-1 TGCGCCAGCAGCTTAGACCCACAGGGCGGGGGCGAGCAGTACTTC CASSLDPQGGGEQYF
- - TRBJ1-3 13 TRBV19 TGTGCCAGTAGTTCGACAGCTGGAAACACCATATATTTT CASSSTAGNTIYF
- - TRBJ2-7 13 TRBV12-3/TRBV12-4 TGTGCCAGCAGTTTTACTGGGGGGTACGAGCAGTACTTC CASSFTGGYEQYF
- - TRBJ2-2 13 TRBV14 TGTGCCAGCAGCCAAAGCAACACCGGGGAGCTGTTTTTT CASSQSNTGELFF
- few TRBJ1-5 15 TRBV19 TGTGCCAGTAGCCCTACCTTCCAGGGTGGTCAGCCCCAGCATTTT CASSPTFQGGQPQHF
TRBD1 - TRBJ1-5 16 TRBV6-2/TRBV6-3 TGTGCCAGCAGTTACCAGCCGGGACAGAACAATCAGCCCCAGCATTTT CASSYQPGQNNQPQHF
TRBD2 - TRBJ2-1 16 TRBV9 TGTGCCAGCAGCGCTTCGGTGGCTAGCGGGAGTAATGAGCAGTTCTTC CASSASVASGSNEQFF
- - TRBJ1-1 13 TRBV28 TGTGCCAGCAGTTTAGCGGGACATGTCGAAGCTTTCTTT CASSLAGHVEAFF
- - TRBJ1-4 14 TRBV2 TGTGCCAGCAGTATTTTGACAACTAATGAAAAACTGTTTTTT CASSILTTNEKLFF
- - TRBJ1-6 15 TRBV18 TGTGCCAGCTCCCCAGCTGCGGATCCGACTTCACCCCTCCACTTT CASSPAADPTSPLHF
TRBD2 - TRBJ2-3 15 TRBV6-4 TGTGCCAGCAGTGAAGCGGGAGGTGGCACAGATACGCAGTATTTT CASSEAGGGTDTQYF
TRBD2 - TRBJ2-3 14 TRBV7-3 TGTGCCAGCAGCCGGGAGGGCCCCACAGATACGCAGTATTTT CASSREGPTDTQYF
- - TRBJ2-1 15 TRBV4-3 TGCGCCAGCAGCCAAGGAGGGGGGTATGAGGTTGAGCAGTTCTTC CASSQGGGYEVEQFF
- - TRBJ1-5 16 TRBV6-2/TRBV6-3 TGTGCCAGCAGTTACTCCGGGGGTGGTCATGATCAGCCCCAGCATTTT CASSYSGGGHDQPQHF
- - TRBJ1-6 17 TRBV15 TGTGCCACCAGCAGAGCCTACGCGAGCTCCTATAATTCACCCCTCCACTTT CATSRAYASSYNSPLHF
- - TRBJ2-3 16 TRBV9 TGTGCCAGCAGCGCCACGGACAGCAGCTTCACAGATACGCAGTATTTT CASSATDSSFTDTQYF
TRBD1 - TRBJ2-2 16 TRBV7-3 TGTGCCAGCAGCTTATTCGGGACAGGGGGCGGCGTGGAGCTGTTTTTT CASSLFGTGGGVELFF
- - TRBJ2-7 14 TRBV19 TGTGCCAGTAGTATAGGCCCGGATGTGTGGGAGCAGTACTTC CASSIGPDVWEQYF
- - TRBJ1-2 17 TRBV5-1 TGCGCCAGCAGCTTGGCCGTCGGGGGAATGGCTAACTATGGCTACACCTTC CASSLAVGGMANYGYTF
TRBD1 few TRBJ2-3 16 TRBV27 TGTGCCAGCAGTCGCCCCCGGGACAGAAGCACAGATACGCAGTATTTT CASSRPRDRSTDTQYF
- few TRBJ1-4 12 TRBV24-1 TGTGCCACCAGTGATTTTGGTGAAAAACTGTTTTTT CATSDFGEKLFF
TRBD2 - TRBJ2-1 13 TRBV7-3 TGTGCCAGCCGGCCTAGCGGGAGTAATGAGCAGTTCTTC CASRPSGSNEQFF
TRBD1 - TRBJ2-2 15 TRBV5-1 TGCGCCAGCAACCCGGACAGGGGAATCGCCGGGGAGCTGTTTTTT CASNPDRGIAGELFF
- few TRBJ2-7 14 TRBV7-3 TGTGCCAGCAGCCCCTCCACAAACTCCTACGAGCAGTACTTC CASSPSTNSYEQYF
- - TRBJ1-2 15 TRBV7-9 TGTGCCAGCAGCCCCAATAGGGCCTTGAGCTATGGCTACACCTTC CASSPNRALSYGYTF
- - TRBJ2-1 15 TRBV24-1 TGTGCCACCAGCGCACAGGACTTACTAGACAATGAGCAGTTCTTC CATSAQDLLDNEQFF
- - TRBJ2-2 16 TRBV7-9 TGTGCCAGCAGCTACGAGGCCAGGCCCGACACCGGGGAGCTGTTTTTT CASSYEARPDTGELFF
TRBD2 once TRBJ2-1 15 TRBV27 TGTGCCAGCAAGCCCGGCGGGGGCTCCTACAATGAGCAGTTCTTC CASKPGGGSYNEQFF
- - TRBJ2-7 16 TRBV12-1 TGTGCCAGCAGCCAGGGACTAGCGGTATTCTCCTACGAGCAGTACTTC CASSQGLAVFSYEQYF
- - TRBJ1-2 12 TRBV5-1 TGCGCCAGCAGCTCTTCAGGGGATGGCTACACCTTC CASSSSGDGYTF
- - TRBJ1-4 13 TRBV6-5 TGTGCCAGCACCATTTATGAGAGGGAAAAACTGTTTTTT CASTIYEREKLFF
TRBD1 - TRBJ2-7 14 TRBV5-1 TGCGCCAGCAGCGCAGCGGGACAGGGTTTCGAGCAGTACTTC CASSAAGQGFEQYF
TRBD1 - TRBJ1-2 13 TRBV27 TGTGCCAGCAGTCCCGACAGGGGCCATGGCTACACCTTC CASSPDRGHGYTF
TRBD1 - TRBJ2-1 16 TRBV10-3 TGTGCCATCAGTGATACCGGGACAGGGATTGGGCATGAGCAGTTCTTC CAISDTGTGIGHEQFF
- - TRBJ1-2 15 TRBV6-5 TGTGCCAGCAGTCACCCCCCAGGGAAAGGGGATGGCTACACCTTC CASSHPPGKGDGYTF
- - TRBJ1-2 14 TRBV6-1 TGTGCCAGCAGTGAATTGTCGGGCGTCTATGGCTACACCTTC CASSELSGVYGYTF
- once TRBJ1-2 15 TRBV11-3 TGTGCCAGCAGCTCTAGACAGACCTCTGGGTATGGCTACACCTTC CASSSRQTSGYGYTF
- - TRBJ2-3 14 TRBV7-2 TGTGCCAGCAGCTTAGCGGGGGGCACAGATACGCAGTATTTT CASSLAGGTDTQYF
- - TRBJ2-3 12 TRBV5-1 TGCGCCAGCAGCTCGAACACAGATACGCAGTATTTT CASSSNTDTQYF